The clone carrying this T cell receptor (beta chain) was detected a few times. Its antigen is not known. Using its own MiXCR run on the PCR reads, TCRdb lists one record per CDR3 protein. The sample gives about 510,000 distinct CDR3 sequences, about a fifth of which show up once; about 0.8% is in the top ten. Sorting defined naive CD8 T cells as CD8+CD4-CCR7+CD45RA+. The data are from a study of molecular identifiers for immune sequencing clone quantification. Overall study results and limits: The sizes of highly expanded clones could be underestimated when identical TCR molecules share a barcode. Detecting spiked Jurkat TCR RNA from one cell among some 990,000 naive cells was reportedly possible. Over 99% of CMV-specific effector molecules, but under 1% of naive ones, were in clones above 20 copies.

Germline loops: CDR1 SQVTM, CDR2 ANQGSEA. This CDR3 comprises 16 residues. Trimming cost V 3 bases and J 1 base, with 13 bases left between them. What was sequenced was naive CD8+ T cells from blood, with Jurkat cell RNA spiked in. Subset noted: FACS-sorted CD8+CD4-CCR7+CD45RA+ naive T cells. The chain links TRBV29-1 to TRBJ2-6; either TRBD1 or TRBD2 may fit D (7 bases each). This sequence originates from a human donor in good health. Some libraries in this study had Jurkat cell RNA spiked in. The CDR3 DNA sequence: TGCAGCGTTGAGGGAGGGGGCCTTTCTGGGGCCAACGTCCTGACTTTC. Translating gives CSVEGGGLSGANVLTF.